The rows below give T cell receptor beta chains drawn from one sample of a study of CD8 T cells in ankylosing spondylitis. TCRdb reanalysed the 5' RACE reads using MiXCR and keeps one entry per CDR3 protein. Among about 360,000 distinct CDR3 sequences listed, roughly 15% were seen once. Sequenced input: blood, either unsorted or a sorted T cell fraction (not recorded which). Receptors originate from a male donor with ankylosing spondylitis or in good health (not recorded which). Each CDR3 is given with its conserved first and last residue. The D gene is left open where the match is weak. Where a row states a size, it is once, few, many or the class of an expanded clone; other rows omit it.

D gene: -
V gene: TRBV12-3/TRBV12-4
J gene: TRBJ1-5
clone size: few
CDR3 protein: CASRQLNQPQHF
CDR3 DNA: TGTGCCAGCAGACAGCTCAATCAGCCCCAGCATTTT

D gene: -
V gene: TRBV12-3/TRBV12-4
J gene: TRBJ2-1
clone size: many
CDR3 protein: CASRPQHNEQFF
CDR3 DNA: TGTGCCAGCAGGCCGCAGCACAATGAGCAGTTCTTC

D gene: TRBD1
V gene: TRBV5-5
J gene: TRBJ1-1
clone size: many
CDR3 protein: CASSFSGTGALEAFF
CDR3 DNA: TGTGCCAGCAGCTTTTCCGGGACAGGGGCCCTTGAAGCTTTCTTT

D gene: -
V gene: TRBV5-1
J gene: TRBJ2-5
clone size: few
CDR3 protein: CASSFAGYQETQYF
CDR3 DNA: TGCGCCAGCAGCTTTGCGGGTTACCAAGAGACCCAGTACTTC

D gene: TRBD1
V gene: TRBV14
J gene: TRBJ2-7
clone size: -
CDR3 protein: CASSHYQGGQGVAEQYF
CDR3 DNA: TGTGCCAGCAGCCATTATCAGGGGGGACAGGGGGTCGCCGAGCAGTACTTC

D gene: -
V gene: TRBV18
J gene: TRBJ2-5
clone size: -
CDR3 protein: CASSPSTGTSGETQYF
CDR3 DNA: TGTGCCAGCTCACCGTCTACCGGGACCTCCGGCGAGACCCAGTACTTC

D gene: -
V gene: TRBV4-2
J gene: TRBJ1-5
clone size: few
CDR3 protein: CASSPKALPSEPQHF
CDR3 DNA: TGTGCCAGCAGCCCTAAAGCCCTCCCCAGTGAGCCCCAGCATTTT

D gene: TRBD2
V gene: TRBV11-2
J gene: TRBJ2-3
clone size: many
CDR3 protein: CASTVLISGGTDTQYF
CDR3 DNA: TGTGCCAGCACCGTCCTAATTAGCGGGGGTACAGATACGCAGTATTTT

D gene: -
V gene: TRBV7-2
J gene: TRBJ1-2
clone size: few
CDR3 protein: CASSLGTAYYGYTF
CDR3 DNA: TGTGCCAGCAGCTTAGGGACAGCCTACTATGGCTACACCTTC

D gene: TRBD2
V gene: TRBV5-4
J gene: TRBJ2-5
clone size: few
CDR3 protein: CASSLVASGGETQYF
CDR3 DNA: TGTGCCAGCAGCTTGGTAGCTAGCGGGGGAGAGACCCAGTACTTC

D gene: -
V gene: TRBV7-8
J gene: TRBJ1-2
clone size: -
CDR3 protein: CASSLASPSVDYGYTF
CDR3 DNA: TGTGCCAGCAGCTTAGCCAGTCCGTCGGTGGACTATGGCTACACCTTC